What follows is one T cell receptor (beta chain) and its context. Its antigen is currently unknown. Cycle 7 day 1, cycle 4 day 1, and baseline were the timepoints at which blood was sampled. Germline V gene sequence: CDR1 MDHEN, CDR2 SYDVKM. Deletions cut 3 bases from V and 9 bases from J, with 17 bases between. This CDR3 spans 14 amino acids. Assay: immunoSEQ multiplex PCR; the TCRdb copy retains only in-frame clones and omits some. Found here are about 59,000 clones, more than 75% of them singletons; the top ten hold about 0.36%. The data were obtained in a study of OX40 agonist ivuxolimab in advanced cancers. About the research overall: In this trial design, patients received ivuxolimab intravenously at 0.01 to 10 mg/kg every 2 weeks. Study-wide points: CD4+ T cells averaged fewer expanded clones than CD8+ T cells. The antigen specificity of the peripheral T cells (those that were expanded) was not determined.

This sequence joins TRBV28 and TRBJ2-5; D might be TRBD2 (5 bases). Source: CD4+ or CD8+ T cells sorted from blood, taken in a trial of the OX40 agonist ivuxolimab. This TCR was sampled from an adult with an advanced solid tumor such as melanoma, head and neck, liver or kidney cancer. The CDR3 sequence is CASSFGNLYGAQYF. The CDR3 DNA is TGTGCCAGCAGTTTCGGGAACCTCTACGGGGCCCAGTACTTC.